This is a list of T cell receptor beta chains from one sample in a study of blood T cells in healthy people across ages. Each CDR3 protein is one row after TCRdb ran MiXCR on the 5' RACE reads. The table includes fewer than 2 million distinct CDR3 sequences, 30% to 40% detected once. What was sequenced was blood. These receptors were obtained from a human donor in good health. Both conserved end residues are part of each CDR3. Each record gives: J gene, clone size, V gene, D gene, CDR3 DNA, CDR3 protein. The D gene is left open where the match is weak. Clone size, where shown, is once, few, many, or a class for clones that have expanded.

J gene: TRBJ2-3
clone size: -
V gene: TRBV5-4
D gene: TRBD1
CDR3 DNA: TGTGCCAGCAGCTCAAACCAGGACAGGGGGCAAGATACGCAGTATTTT
CDR3 protein: CASSSNQDRGQDTQYF

J gene: TRBJ2-4
clone size: -
V gene: TRBV28
D gene: -
CDR3 DNA: TGTGCCGGCACCACCCATGACACCAAAGCGAAAAACATTCAGTACTTC
CDR3 protein: CAGTTHDTKAKNIQYF

J gene: TRBJ2-1
clone size: -
V gene: TRBV20-1
D gene: TRBD2
CDR3 DNA: TGCAGTGCTCCCCCTCCAGCGGGGACCCACGATTATCATGAGCAGTTCTTC
CDR3 protein: CSAPPPAGTHDYHEQFF

J gene: TRBJ1-5
clone size: few
V gene: TRBV9
D gene: -
CDR3 DNA: TGTGCCAGCAGCGTATCGGGTAGCGGTCAGCCCCAGCATTTT
CDR3 protein: CASSVSGSGQPQHF

J gene: TRBJ2-5
clone size: -
V gene: TRBV29-1
D gene: -
CDR3 DNA: TGCAGCTTCCGACACTTTGGGGAGACCCAGTACTTC
CDR3 protein: CSFRHFGETQYF

J gene: TRBJ2-3
clone size: few
V gene: TRBV27
D gene: -
CDR3 DNA: TGTGCCAGCAGTAAACACTCGATTCGTAGCACAGATACGCAGTATTTT
CDR3 protein: CASSKHSIRSTDTQYF

J gene: TRBJ2-3
clone size: many
V gene: TRBV11-2
D gene: -
CDR3 DNA: TGTGCCAGCAGCTTTAACGGGGGAGGCACAGATACGCAGTATTTT
CDR3 protein: CASSFNGGGTDTQYF

J gene: TRBJ2-1
clone size: -
V gene: TRBV6-2/TRBV6-3
D gene: -
CDR3 DNA: TGTGCCAGCACCCGCACGGGAATTGGCTACAATGAGCAGTTCTTC
CDR3 protein: CASTRTGIGYNEQFF

J gene: TRBJ2-5
clone size: -
V gene: TRBV25-1
D gene: -
CDR3 DNA: TGTGCCAGCAGTGAGGGGGCAGGGGAAGAGACCCAGTACTTC
CDR3 protein: CASSEGAGEETQYF

J gene: TRBJ2-5
clone size: -
V gene: TRBV4-3
D gene: TRBD2
CDR3 DNA: TGCGCCAGCAGCCAGTCTCCGGGACTAGCGGGGGGAGAGGAGACCCAGTACTTC
CDR3 protein: CASSQSPGLAGGEETQYF

J gene: TRBJ1-1
clone size: -
V gene: TRBV20-1
D gene: -
CDR3 DNA: TGCAGTGCGACAGACGGGACCGAGAACACTGAAGCTTTCTTT
CDR3 protein: CSATDGTENTEAFF

J gene: TRBJ2-1
clone size: -
V gene: TRBV7-6
D gene: -
CDR3 DNA: TGTGCCAGCAGCTCCCCGGGCCCAGGAGGCATCCGACAGTACAATGAGCAGTTCTTC
CDR3 protein: CASSSPGPGGIRQYNEQFF

J gene: TRBJ2-7
clone size: -
V gene: TRBV20-1
D gene: -
CDR3 DNA: TGCAGTGCTAGACACGGACAAGACAGCTCCTACGAGCAGTACTTC
CDR3 protein: CSARHGQDSSYEQYF

J gene: TRBJ1-3
clone size: -
V gene: TRBV2
D gene: -
CDR3 DNA: TGTGCCAGCACCGGAGGATGGGGCCTCGGAAACACCATATATTTT
CDR3 protein: CASTGGWGLGNTIYF

J gene: TRBJ1-5
clone size: -
V gene: TRBV4-1
D gene: -
CDR3 DNA: TGCGCCAGCAGCCAATTTGACGCTAGCAATCAGCCCCAGCATTTT
CDR3 protein: CASSQFDASNQPQHF

J gene: TRBJ2-1
clone size: -
V gene: TRBV6-2/TRBV6-3
D gene: -
CDR3 DNA: TGTGCCAGCAGCCGCTTCCTGCAGGGGAATGAGCAGTTCTTC
CDR3 protein: CASSRFLQGNEQFF

J gene: TRBJ1-5
clone size: few
V gene: TRBV20-1
D gene: -
CDR3 DNA: TGCAGTGCTAAGGCTGGACAGTCCAATCAGCCCCAGCATTTT
CDR3 protein: CSAKAGQSNQPQHF

J gene: TRBJ2-3
clone size: -
V gene: TRBV28
D gene: -
CDR3 DNA: TGTGCCAGCAGTTCCGACGGGCGCACAGATACGCAGTATTTT
CDR3 protein: CASSSDGRTDTQYF

J gene: TRBJ1-2
clone size: -
V gene: TRBV2
D gene: -
CDR3 DNA: TGTGCCAGCAGTGATCGGCGGCTAGGCTACACCTTC
CDR3 protein: CASSDRRLGYTF

J gene: TRBJ1-4
clone size: -
V gene: TRBV9
D gene: -
CDR3 DNA: TGTGCCAGCAGCGGAGACGTACCAACTAATGAAAAACTGTTTTTT
CDR3 protein: CASSGDVPTNEKLFF

J gene: TRBJ2-5
clone size: once
V gene: TRBV12-3/TRBV12-4
D gene: -
CDR3 DNA: TGTGCCAGTAGCCTCGCCCGGGACTTGGAGCAGTACTTC
CDR3 protein: CASSLARDLEQYF

J gene: TRBJ2-6
clone size: many
V gene: TRBV4-3
D gene: -
CDR3 DNA: TGCGCCAGCAGCCAAGAGTCGTCCGGGGCCAACGTCCTGACTTTC
CDR3 protein: CASSQESSGANVLTF

J gene: TRBJ2-3
clone size: -
V gene: TRBV6-4
D gene: TRBD1
CDR3 DNA: TGTGCCAGCAGTGATCTCGGGACAGGGTTGCCAGATACGCAGTATTTT
CDR3 protein: CASSDLGTGLPDTQYF

J gene: TRBJ2-7
clone size: few
V gene: TRBV20-1
D gene: -
CDR3 DNA: TGCAGTGCTAGATCCGATCTCGACGAGCAGTACTTC
CDR3 protein: CSARSDLDEQYF

J gene: TRBJ2-5
clone size: many
V gene: TRBV29-1
D gene: TRBD1
CDR3 DNA: TGCAGCGTTGACCGGACAGGGTATCAAGAGACCCAGTACTTC
CDR3 protein: CSVDRTGYQETQYF

J gene: TRBJ1-1
clone size: -
V gene: TRBV5-1
D gene: -
CDR3 DNA: TGCGCCAGCACCGTCACAGACGACCAGAACACTGAAGCTTTCTTT
CDR3 protein: CASTVTDDQNTEAFF

J gene: TRBJ2-5
clone size: many
V gene: TRBV7-7
D gene: -
CDR3 DNA: TGTGCTAGCAGCCGGGGGGCGAGCGAGACCCAGTACTTC
CDR3 protein: CASSRGASETQYF

J gene: TRBJ2-7
clone size: -
V gene: TRBV6-6
D gene: -
CDR3 DNA: TGTGCCAGCACGAGCCCCTCCAGGGACGAGCAGTACTTC
CDR3 protein: CASTSPSRDEQYF

J gene: TRBJ2-1
clone size: few
V gene: TRBV20-1
D gene: -
CDR3 DNA: TGCAGTGCTCCCCCCCGGAGGGGCAGGAATGAGCAGTTCTTC
CDR3 protein: CSAPPRRGRNEQFF

J gene: TRBJ2-1
clone size: -
V gene: TRBV6-5
D gene: TRBD1
CDR3 DNA: TGTGCCAGCAGTTATTTTACCCGTTCCGGGACAGCCGACAATGAGCAGTTCTTC
CDR3 protein: CASSYFTRSGTADNEQFF

J gene: TRBJ2-2
clone size: -
V gene: TRBV5-1
D gene: -
CDR3 DNA: TGCGCCAGCAGCTTGGCCTGGACAGCCAGCACCGGGGAGCTGTTTTTT
CDR3 protein: CASSLAWTASTGELFF

J gene: TRBJ1-2
clone size: -
V gene: TRBV29-1
D gene: -
CDR3 DNA: TGCAGTGTTGAATTGGCAGGGCTCTATGGCTACACCTTC
CDR3 protein: CSVELAGLYGYTF

J gene: TRBJ1-5
clone size: few
V gene: TRBV29-1
D gene: -
CDR3 DNA: TGCAGCGTTGGGACAGCCTATAGCAATCAGCCCCAGCATTTT
CDR3 protein: CSVGTAYSNQPQHF